The 2 T cell receptor beta chains reported below all come from one sample, sequenced in a study of identical twins. TCRdb called the 5' RACE reads again in MiXCR, with one record for every CDR3 protein. The sample comprises about 340,000 distinct CDR3 sequences, about 10% of which are singletons, and 8% to 10% rests with the top ten. Sequencing was performed on naive T cells sorted from blood. Every receptor here comes from a woman between 45 and 65 years old in good health.

This clonotype turned up a few times. The V call is TRBV5-1, the J call TRBJ1-4; D is perhaps TRBD1 (5 bases). Trimming took 4 bases from V and 0 from J, leaving 10 bases between them. The CDR3 loop spans 15 amino acids. CDR1 and CDR2 from the germline V gene are SGHRS and YFSETQ. This chain's CDR3 is CASSGAATTNEKLFF. In nucleotides, the CDR3 is TGCGCCAGCAGCGGGGCAGCGACAACTAATGAAAAACTGTTTTTT.

This clonotype was detected many times. V and J are TRBV20-1 and TRBJ2-5; TRBD1 matches 8 bases. The CDR3 runs to 12 residues. J lost 5 bases, V lost 6 bases, and 5 bases had no gene match. The germline CDR1 and CDR2 sequences are DFQATT and SNEGSKA (reference sequence). CDR3 bases: TGCAGTGCAAGGACAGGGAGGGAGACCCAGTACTTC. Translating it yields CSARTGRETQYF.